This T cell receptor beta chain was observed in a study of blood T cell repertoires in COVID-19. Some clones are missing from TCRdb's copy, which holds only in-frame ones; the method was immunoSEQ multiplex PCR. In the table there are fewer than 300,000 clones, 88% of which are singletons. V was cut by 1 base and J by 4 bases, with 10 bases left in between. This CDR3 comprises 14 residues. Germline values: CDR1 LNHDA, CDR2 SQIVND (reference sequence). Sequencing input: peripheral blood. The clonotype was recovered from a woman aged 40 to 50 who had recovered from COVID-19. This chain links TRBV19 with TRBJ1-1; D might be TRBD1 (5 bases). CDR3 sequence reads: CASSIGGFGTEAFF. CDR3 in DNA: TGTGCCAGTAGTATAGGGGGCTTCGGCACTGAAGCTTTCTTT.